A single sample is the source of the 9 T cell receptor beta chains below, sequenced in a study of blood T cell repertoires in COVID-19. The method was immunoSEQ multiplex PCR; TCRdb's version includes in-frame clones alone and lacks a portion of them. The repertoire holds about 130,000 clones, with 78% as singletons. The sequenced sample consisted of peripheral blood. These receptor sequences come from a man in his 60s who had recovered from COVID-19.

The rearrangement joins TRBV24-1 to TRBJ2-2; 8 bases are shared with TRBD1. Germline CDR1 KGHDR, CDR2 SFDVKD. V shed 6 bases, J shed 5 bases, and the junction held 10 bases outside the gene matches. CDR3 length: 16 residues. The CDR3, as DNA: TGTGCCACCAGTTCATCAGGGGGCCCCAGGACCGGGGAGCTGTTTTTT. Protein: CATSSSGGPRTGELFF.

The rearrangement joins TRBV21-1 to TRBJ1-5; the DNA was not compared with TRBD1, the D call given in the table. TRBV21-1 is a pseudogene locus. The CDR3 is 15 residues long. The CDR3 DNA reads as TGTGCCAGCAGCAAATTAGGGGACAGGGGTGAGCCCCAGCATTTT. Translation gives CASSKLGDRGEPQHF.

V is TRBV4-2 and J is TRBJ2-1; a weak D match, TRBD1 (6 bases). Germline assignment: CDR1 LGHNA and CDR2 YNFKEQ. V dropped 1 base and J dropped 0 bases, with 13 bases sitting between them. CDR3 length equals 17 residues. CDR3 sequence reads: CASSQGLQQGSYNEQFF. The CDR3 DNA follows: TGTGCCAGCAGCCAAGGACTCCAACAGGGCTCCTACAATGAGCAGTTCTTC.

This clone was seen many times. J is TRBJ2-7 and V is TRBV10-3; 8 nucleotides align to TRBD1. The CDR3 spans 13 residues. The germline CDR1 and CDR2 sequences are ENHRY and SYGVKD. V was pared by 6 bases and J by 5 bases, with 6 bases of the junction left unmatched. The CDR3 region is CAISDRGQDEQYF. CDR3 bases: TGTGCCATCAGCGACAGGGGACAGGACGAGCAGTACTTC.

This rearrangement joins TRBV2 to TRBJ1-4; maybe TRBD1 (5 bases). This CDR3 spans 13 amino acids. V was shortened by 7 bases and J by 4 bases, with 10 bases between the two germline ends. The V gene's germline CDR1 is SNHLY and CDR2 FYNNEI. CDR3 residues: CASKEGINEKLFF. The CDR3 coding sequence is TGTGCCAGCAAGGAGGGGATTAATGAAAAACTGTTTTTT.

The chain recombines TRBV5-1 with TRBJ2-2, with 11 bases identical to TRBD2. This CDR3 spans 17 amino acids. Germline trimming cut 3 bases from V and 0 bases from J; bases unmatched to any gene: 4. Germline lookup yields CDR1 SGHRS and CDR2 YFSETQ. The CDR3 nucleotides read TGCGCCAGCAGCTCTGGACTAGCGGGCCCGAACACCGGGGAGCTGTTTTTT. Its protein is CASSSGLAGPNTGELFF.

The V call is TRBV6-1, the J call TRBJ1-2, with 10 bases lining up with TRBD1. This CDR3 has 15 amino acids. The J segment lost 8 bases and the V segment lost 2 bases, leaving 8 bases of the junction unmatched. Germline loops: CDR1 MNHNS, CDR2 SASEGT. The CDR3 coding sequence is TGTGCCAGCAGTGAACCGGGACAGGGGTCAGGAGGCTACACCTTC. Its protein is CASSEPGQGSGGYTF.

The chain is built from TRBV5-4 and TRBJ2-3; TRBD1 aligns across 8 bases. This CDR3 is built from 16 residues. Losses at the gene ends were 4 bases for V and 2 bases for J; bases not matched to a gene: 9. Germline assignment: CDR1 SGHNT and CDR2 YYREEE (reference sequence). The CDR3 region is CASSAAGTGATDTQYF. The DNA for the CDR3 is TGTGCCAGCAGCGCGGCCGGGACAGGAGCCACAGATACGCAGTATTTT.

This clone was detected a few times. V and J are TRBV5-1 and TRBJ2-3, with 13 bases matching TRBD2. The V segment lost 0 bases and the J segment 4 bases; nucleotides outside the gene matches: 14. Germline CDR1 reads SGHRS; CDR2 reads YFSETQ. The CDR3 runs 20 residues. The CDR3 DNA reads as TGCGCCAGCAGCTTGGAAGGATGGGCCGGACTAGCGGGAGAGGCAGATACGCAGTATTTT. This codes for CASSLEGWAGLAGEADTQYF.